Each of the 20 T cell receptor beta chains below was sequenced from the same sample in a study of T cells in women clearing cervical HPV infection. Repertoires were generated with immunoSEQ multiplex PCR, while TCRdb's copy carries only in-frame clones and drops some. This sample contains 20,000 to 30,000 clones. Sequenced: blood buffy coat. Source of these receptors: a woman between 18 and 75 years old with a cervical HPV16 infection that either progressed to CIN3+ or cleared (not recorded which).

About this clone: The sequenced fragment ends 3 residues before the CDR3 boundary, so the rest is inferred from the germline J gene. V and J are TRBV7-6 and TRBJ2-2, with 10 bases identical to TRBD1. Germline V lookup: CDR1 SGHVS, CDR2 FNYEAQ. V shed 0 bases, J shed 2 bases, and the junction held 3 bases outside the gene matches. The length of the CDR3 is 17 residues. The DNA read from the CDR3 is TGTGCCAGCAGCTTAGCCTGGACAGGGGGTAACACCGGGGAG. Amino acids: CASSLAWTGGNTGE. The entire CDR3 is CASSLAWTGGNTGELFF.

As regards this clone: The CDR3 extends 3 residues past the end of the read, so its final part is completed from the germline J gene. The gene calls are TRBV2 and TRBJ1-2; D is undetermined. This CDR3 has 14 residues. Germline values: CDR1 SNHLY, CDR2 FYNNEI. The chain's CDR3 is CATSSARSSYDYTF. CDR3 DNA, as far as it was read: TGTGCCACCTCTAGCGCGCGCAGCTCCTACGAC.

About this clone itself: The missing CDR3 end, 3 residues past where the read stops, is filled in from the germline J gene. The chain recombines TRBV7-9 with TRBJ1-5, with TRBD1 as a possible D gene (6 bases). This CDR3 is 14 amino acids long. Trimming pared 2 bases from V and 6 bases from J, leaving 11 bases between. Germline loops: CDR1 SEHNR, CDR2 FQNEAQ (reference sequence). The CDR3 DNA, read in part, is TGTGCCAGCAGCTTATCAGGGACAACTCAGCCC. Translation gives CASSLSGTTQP. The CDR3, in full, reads CASSLSGTTQPQHF.

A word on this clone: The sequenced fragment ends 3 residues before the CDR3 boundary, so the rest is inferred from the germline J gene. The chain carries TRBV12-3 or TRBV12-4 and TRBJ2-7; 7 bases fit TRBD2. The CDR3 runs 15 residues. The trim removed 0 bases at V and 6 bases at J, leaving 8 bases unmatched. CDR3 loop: CASSLAGGGVLEQYF. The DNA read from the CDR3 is TGTGCCAGCAGTTTAGCGGGCGGGGGTGTTCTCGAG.

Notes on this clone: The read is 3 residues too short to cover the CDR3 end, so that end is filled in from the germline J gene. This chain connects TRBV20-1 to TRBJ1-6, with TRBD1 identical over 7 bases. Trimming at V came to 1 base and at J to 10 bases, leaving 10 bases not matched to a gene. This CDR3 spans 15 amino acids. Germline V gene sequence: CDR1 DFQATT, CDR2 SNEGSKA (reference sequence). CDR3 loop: CSARVETGLGSPLHF. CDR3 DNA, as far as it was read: TGCAGTGCTAGAGTCGAGACAGGGTTGGGGTCACCC.

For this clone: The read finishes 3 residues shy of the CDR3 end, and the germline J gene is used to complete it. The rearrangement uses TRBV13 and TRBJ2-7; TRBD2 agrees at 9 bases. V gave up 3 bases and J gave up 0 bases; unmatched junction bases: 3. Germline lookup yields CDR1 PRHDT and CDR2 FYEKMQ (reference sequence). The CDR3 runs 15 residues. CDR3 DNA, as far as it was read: TGTGCCAGCAGCTTTAGCGGGAGAGGCTCCTACGAG. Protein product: CASSFSGRGSYE. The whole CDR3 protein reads CASSFSGRGSYEQYF.

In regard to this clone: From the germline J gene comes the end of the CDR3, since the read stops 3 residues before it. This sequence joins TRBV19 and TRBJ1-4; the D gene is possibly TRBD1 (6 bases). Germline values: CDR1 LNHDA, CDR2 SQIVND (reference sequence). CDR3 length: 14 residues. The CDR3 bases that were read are TGTGCCAGTAGTATTCAGGGGTTTAATTCACCA. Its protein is CASSIQGFNSP. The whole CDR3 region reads CASSIQGFNSPLFF.

CDR3: CASSYDRARPPLHF. The DNA read from the CDR3 is TGTGCCAGCAGCTACGACAGGGCCAGACCACCC. The chain has TRBV7-8 and TRBJ1-6, with TRBD1 matching 7 bases. The read gets to within 3 residues of the CDR3 end, and the germline J gene fills in the rest. The V gene end was trimmed by 4 bases and the J gene end by 11 bases; junction bases not matched to a gene: 8. Germline V gene sequence: CDR1 SGHVS, CDR2 FQNEAQ. This CDR3 region has 14 residues.

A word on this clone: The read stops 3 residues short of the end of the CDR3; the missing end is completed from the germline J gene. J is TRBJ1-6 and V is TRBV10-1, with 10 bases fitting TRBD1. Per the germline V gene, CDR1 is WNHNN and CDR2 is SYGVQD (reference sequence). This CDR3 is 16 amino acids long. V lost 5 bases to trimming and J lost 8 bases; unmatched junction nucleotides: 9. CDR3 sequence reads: CASSLSAGTGDSPLHF. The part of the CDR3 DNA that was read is TGCGCCAGCAGTCTTTCAGCCGGGACAGGGGATTCACCC.

The chain's CDR3 is CSVEYEQGYQETQYF. CDR3 DNA, as far as it was read: TGCAGCGTTGAATATGAACAGGGATACCAAGAGACC. The chain employs TRBV29-1 and TRBJ2-5; maybe TRBD1 (6 bases). Sequencing ends 3 residues short of the CDR3 end; the germline J gene provides the rest. Germline CDR1 reads SQVTM; CDR2 reads ANQGSEA. V was trimmed by 2 bases and J by 0 bases, leaving 13 bases between them. The CDR3 runs to 15 residues.

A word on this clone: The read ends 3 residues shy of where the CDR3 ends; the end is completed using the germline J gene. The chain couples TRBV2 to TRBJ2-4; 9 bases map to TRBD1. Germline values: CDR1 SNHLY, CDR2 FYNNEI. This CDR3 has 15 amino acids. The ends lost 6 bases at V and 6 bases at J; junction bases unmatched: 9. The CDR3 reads CASREQGAGANIQYF. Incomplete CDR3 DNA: TGTGCCAGCAGAGAACAGGGGGCAGGGGCAAACATT. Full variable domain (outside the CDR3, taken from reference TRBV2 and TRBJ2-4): EPEVTQTPSHQVTQMGQEVILRCVPISNHLYFYWYRQILGQKVEFLVSFYNNEISEKSEIFDDQFSVERPDGSNFTLKIRSTKLEDSAMYFCASREQGAGANIQYFGAGTRLSVL.

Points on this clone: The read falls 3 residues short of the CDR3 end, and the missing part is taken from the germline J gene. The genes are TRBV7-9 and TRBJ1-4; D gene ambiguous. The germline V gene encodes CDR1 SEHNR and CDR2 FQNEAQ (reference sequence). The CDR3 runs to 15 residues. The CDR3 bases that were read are TGTGCCAGCAGCCGGACTGGTTCTTATAATTCACCA. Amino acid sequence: CASSRTGSYNSP. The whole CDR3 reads CASSRTGSYNSPLFF.

The DNA read from the CDR3 is TGTGCCAGCAGCGGTAGCTCTGGGGCCAACGTC. Translated: CASSGSSGANV. The full CDR3 protein is CASSGSSGANVLTF. The V and J genes are TRBV12-3 or TRBV12-4 and TRBJ2-6; D unclear. The read ends 3 residues early relative to the CDR3; the germline J gene fills the gap. This CDR3 is 14 amino acids long. V dropped 6 bases and J dropped 0 bases, with 6 bases sitting between them.

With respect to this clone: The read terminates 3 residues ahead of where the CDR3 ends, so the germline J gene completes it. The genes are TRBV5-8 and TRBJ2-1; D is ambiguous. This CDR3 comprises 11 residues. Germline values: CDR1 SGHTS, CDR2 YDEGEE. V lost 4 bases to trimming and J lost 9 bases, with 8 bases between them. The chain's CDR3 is CASSPVTEQFF. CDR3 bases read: TGTGCCAGCAGCCCGGTCACTGAG.

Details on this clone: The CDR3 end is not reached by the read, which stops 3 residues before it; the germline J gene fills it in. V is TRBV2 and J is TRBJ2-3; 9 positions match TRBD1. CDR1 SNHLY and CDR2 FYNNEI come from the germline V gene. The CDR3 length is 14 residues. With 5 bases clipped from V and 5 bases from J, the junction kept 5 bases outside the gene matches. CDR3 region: CASSQDRGRDTQYF. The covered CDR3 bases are TGTGCCAGCAGTCAGGACAGGGGTCGAGATACG.

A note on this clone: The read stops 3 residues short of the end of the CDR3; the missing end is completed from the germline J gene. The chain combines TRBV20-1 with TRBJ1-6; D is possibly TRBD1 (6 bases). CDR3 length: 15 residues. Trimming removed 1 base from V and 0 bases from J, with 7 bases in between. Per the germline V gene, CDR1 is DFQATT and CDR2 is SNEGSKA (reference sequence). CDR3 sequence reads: CSARVQGSYNSPLHF. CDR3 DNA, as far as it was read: TGCAGTGCTAGAGTACAGGGCTCCTATAATTCACCC.

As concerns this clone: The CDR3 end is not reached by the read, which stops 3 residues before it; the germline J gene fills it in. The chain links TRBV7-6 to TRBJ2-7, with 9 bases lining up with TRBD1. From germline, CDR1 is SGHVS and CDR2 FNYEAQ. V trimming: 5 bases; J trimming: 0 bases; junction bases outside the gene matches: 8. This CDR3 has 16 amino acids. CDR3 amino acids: CASSQTRDRVSYEQYF. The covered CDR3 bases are TGTGCCAGCAGCCAAACCCGGGACAGGGTCTCCTACGAG. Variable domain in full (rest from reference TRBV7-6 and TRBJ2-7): GAGVSQSPRYKVTKRGQDVALRCDPISGHVSLYWYRQALGQGPEFLTYFNYEAQQDKSGLPNDRFSAERPEGSISTLTIQRTEQRDSAMYRCASSQTRDRVSYEQYFGPGTRLTVT.

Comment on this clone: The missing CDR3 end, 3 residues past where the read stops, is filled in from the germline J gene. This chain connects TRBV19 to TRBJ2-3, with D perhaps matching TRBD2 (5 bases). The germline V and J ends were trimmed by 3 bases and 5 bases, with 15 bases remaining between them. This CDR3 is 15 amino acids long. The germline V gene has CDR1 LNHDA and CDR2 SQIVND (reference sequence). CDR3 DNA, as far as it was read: TGTGCCAGTAGTATCGAGGGCCTACCTTTAGATACG. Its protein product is CASSIEGLPLDT. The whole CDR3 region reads CASSIEGLPLDTQYF.

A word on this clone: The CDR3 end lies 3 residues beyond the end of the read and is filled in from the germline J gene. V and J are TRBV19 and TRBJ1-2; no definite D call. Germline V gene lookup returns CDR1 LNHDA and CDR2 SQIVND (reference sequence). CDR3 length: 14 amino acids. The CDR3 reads CASSIRLVSDDYTF. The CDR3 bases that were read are TGTGCCAGTAGTATTCGGCTAGTTAGCGATGAC. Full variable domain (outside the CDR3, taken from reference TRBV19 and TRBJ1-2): DGGITQSPKYLFRKEGQNVTLSCEQNLNHDAMYWYRQDPGQGLRLIYYSQIVNDFQKGDIAEGYSVSREKKESFPLTVTSAQKNPTAFYLCASSIRLVSDDYTFGSGTRLTVV.

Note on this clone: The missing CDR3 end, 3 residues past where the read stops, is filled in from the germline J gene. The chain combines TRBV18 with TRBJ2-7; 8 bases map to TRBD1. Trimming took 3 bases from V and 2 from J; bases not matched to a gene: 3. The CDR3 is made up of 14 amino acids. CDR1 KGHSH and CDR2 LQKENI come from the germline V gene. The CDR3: CASSPGQGAYEQYF. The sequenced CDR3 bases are TGTGCCAGCTCACCCGGACAGGGTGCCTACGAG. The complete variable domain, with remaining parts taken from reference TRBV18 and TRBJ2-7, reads NAGVMQNPRHLVRRRGQEARLRCSPMKGHSHVYWYRQLPEEGLKFMVYLQKENIIDESGMPKERFSAEFPKEGPSILRIQQVVRGDSAAYFCASSPGQGAYEQYFGPGTRLTVT.